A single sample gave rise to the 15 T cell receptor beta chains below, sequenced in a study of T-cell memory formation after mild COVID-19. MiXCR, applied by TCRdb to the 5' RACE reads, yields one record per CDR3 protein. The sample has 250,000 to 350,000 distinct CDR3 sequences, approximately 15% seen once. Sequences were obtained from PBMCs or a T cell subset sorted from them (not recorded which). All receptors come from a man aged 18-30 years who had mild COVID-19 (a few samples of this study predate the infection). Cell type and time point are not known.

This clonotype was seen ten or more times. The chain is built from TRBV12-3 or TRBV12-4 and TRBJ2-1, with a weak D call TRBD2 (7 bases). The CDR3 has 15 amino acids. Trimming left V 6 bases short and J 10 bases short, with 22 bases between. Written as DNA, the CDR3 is TGTGCCAGCAGCCTTAGGGGGGGAGCAAAGGGGGAGCAGTTCTTC. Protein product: CASSLRGGAKGEQFF.

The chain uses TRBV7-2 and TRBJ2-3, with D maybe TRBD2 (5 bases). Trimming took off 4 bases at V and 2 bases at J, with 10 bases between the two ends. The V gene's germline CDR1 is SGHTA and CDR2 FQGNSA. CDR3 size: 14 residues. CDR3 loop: CASSWTRVTDTQYF. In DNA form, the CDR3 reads TGTGCCAGCAGCTGGACTCGTGTCACAGATACGCAGTATTTT.

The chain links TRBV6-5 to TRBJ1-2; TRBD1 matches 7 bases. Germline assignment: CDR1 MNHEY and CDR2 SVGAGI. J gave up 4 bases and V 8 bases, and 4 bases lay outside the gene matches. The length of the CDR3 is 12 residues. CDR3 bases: TGTGCCAGCCGGACAGGCTCCTATGGCTACACCTTC. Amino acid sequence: CASRTGSYGYTF.

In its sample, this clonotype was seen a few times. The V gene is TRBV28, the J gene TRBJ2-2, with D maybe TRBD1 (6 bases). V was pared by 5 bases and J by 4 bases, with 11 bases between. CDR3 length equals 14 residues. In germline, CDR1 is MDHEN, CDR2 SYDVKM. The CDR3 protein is CASSPQGFTGELFF. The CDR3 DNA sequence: TGTGCCAGCAGTCCACAGGGATTCACCGGGGAGCTGTTTTTT. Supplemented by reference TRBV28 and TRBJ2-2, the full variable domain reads DVKVTQSSRYLVKRTGEKVFLECVQDMDHENMFWYRQDPGLGLRLIYFSYDVKMKEKGDIPEGYSVSREKKERFSLILESASTNQTSMYLCASSPQGFTGELFFGEGSRLTVL.

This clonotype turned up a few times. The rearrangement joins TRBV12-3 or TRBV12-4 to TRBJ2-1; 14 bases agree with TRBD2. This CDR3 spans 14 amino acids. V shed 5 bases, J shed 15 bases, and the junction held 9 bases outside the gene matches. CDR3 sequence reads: CASSLWTSGGSWFF. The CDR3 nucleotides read TGTGCCAGCAGTCTCTGGACTAGCGGGGGGTCTTGGTTCTTC.

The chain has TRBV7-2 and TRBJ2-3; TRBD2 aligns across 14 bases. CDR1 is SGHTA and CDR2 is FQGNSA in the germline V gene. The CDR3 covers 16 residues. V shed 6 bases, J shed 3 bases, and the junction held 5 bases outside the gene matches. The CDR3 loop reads CASSGLAGGRTDTQYF. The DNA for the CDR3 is TGTGCCAGCAGTGGACTAGCGGGGGGTAGGACAGATACGCAGTATTTT.

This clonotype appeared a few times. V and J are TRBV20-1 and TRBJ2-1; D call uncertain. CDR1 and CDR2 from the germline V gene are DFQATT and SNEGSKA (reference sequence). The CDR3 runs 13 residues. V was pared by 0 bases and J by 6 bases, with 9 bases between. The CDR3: CSARDIGSNEQFF. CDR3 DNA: TGCAGTGCTAGAGATATTGGGTCCAATGAGCAGTTCTTC.

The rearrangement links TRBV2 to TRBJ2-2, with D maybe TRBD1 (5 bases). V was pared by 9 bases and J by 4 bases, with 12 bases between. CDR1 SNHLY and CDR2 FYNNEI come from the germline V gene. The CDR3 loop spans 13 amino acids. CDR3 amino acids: CARQGPGTGELFF. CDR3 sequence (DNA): TGTGCCAGGCAGGGTCCGGGCACCGGGGAGCTGTTTTTT.

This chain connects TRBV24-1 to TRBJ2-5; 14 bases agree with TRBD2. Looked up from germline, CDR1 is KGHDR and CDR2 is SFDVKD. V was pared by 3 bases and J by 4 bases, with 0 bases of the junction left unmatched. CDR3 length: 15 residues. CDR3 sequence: CATSDGTSGGETQYF. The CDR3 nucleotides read TGTGCCACCAGTGATGGGACTAGCGGGGGAGAGACCCAGTACTTC.

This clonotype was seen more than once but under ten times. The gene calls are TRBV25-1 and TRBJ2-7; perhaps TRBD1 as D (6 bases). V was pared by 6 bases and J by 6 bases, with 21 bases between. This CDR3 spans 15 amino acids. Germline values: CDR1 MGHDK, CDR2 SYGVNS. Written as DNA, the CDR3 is TGTGCCAGCAGACCAGAGGCCAGGGGACGTCGCGAGCAGTACGTC. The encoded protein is CASRPEARGRREQYV.

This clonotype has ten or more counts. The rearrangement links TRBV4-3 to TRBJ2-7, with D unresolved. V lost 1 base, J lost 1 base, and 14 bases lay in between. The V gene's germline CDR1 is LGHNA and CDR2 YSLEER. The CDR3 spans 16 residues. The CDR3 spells CASSQGVGKTSYEQYF. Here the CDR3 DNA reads TGCGCCAGCAGCCAAGGGGTAGGCAAGACATCCTACGAGCAGTACTTC.

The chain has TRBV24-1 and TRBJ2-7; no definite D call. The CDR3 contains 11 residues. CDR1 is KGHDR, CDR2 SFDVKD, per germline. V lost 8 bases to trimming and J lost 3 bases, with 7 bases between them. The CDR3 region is CATTEDYEQYF. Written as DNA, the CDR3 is TGTGCCACCACGGAAGACTACGAGCAGTACTTC.

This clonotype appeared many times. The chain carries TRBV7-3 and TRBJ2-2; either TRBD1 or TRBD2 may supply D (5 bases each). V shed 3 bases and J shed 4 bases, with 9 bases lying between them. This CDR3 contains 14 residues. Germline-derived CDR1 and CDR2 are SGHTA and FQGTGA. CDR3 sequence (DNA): TGTGCCAGCAGCTTGAGGGGTGGCACCGGGGAGCTGTTTTTT. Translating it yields CASSLRGGTGELFF.

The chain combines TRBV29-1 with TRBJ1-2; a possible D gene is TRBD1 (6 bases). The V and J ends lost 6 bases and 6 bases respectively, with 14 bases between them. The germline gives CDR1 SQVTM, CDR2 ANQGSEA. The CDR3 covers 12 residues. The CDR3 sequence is CSVGHPDHGYTF. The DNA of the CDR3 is TGCAGCGTGGGACACCCGGATCATGGCTACACCTTC.

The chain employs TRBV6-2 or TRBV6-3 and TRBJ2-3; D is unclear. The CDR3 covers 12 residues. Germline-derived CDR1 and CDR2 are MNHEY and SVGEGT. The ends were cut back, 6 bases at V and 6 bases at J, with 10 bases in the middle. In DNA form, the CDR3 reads TGTGCCAGCAGGGATCCTACCGATACGCAGTATTTT. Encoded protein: CASRDPTDTQYF.